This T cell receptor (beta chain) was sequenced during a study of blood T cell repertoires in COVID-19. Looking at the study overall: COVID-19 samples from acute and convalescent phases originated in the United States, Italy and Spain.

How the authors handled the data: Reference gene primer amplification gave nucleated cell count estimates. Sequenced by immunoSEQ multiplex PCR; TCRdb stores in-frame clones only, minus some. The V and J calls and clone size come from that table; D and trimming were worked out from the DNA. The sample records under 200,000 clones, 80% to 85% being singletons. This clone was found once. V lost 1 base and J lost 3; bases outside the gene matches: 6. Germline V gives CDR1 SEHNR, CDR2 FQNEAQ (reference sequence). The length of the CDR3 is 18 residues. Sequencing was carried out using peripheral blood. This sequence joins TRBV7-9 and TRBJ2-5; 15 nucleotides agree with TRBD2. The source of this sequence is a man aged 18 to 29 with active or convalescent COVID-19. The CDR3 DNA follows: TGTGCCAGCAGCTTAGGAGGGACTAGCGGGGGGCTCGAAGAGACCCAGTACTTC. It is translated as CASSLGGTSGGLEETQYF.